This T cell receptor (beta chain) was captured in a study of T cells of healthy individuals. TCRdb re-called the 5' RACE reads through MiXCR, storing one row per CDR3 protein. Among tens of thousands of distinct CDR3 sequences listed, around 15% were seen once. This CDR3 is built from 14 residues. V lost 6 bases and J lost 8; bases outside the gene matches: 14. From germline, CDR1 is DFQATT and CDR2 SNEGSKA (reference sequence). This clonotype was seen many times. The rearrangement links TRBV20-1 to TRBJ1-2; 8 nucleotides match TRBD1. The TCR was taken from a human donor in good health. As DNA, the CDR3 is TGCAGTGCCGGATCACAGGGGGTGTTTGGCGGCTACACCTTC. Its translation is CSAGSQGVFGGYTF.